These 19 T cell receptor beta chains share one sample of origin, sequenced in a study of blood T cell repertoires in COVID-19. Measured with immunoSEQ multiplex PCR; TCRdb has only the in-frame clones, and not every one. The sample holds around 150,000 clones; about 80% are singletons and the top ten take roughly 7%. The sequencing input was peripheral blood. These receptors all stem from a woman between 40 and 50 years old with COVID-19, enrolled during active disease.

This chain joins TRBV30 and TRBJ1-3, with TRBD1 identical over 7 bases. The CDR3 length is 15 residues. The junction had 2 bases not matched to a gene; V was cut back by 0 bases and J by 0 bases. The germline V gene has CDR1 GTSNPN and CDR2 SVGIG (reference sequence). The CDR3 bases are TGTGCCTGGAGTGTACAGGGGACCTCTGGAAACACCATATATTTT. This codes for CAWSVQGTSGNTIYF.

V is TRBV6-1 and J is TRBJ2-3, with 7 positions matching TRBD1. Germline V CDR1 and CDR2: MNHNS, SASEGT. The CDR3 length is 18 residues. Losses at the gene ends were 4 bases for V and 5 bases for J; bases not matched to a gene: 18. The CDR3 sequence: CASSVLFRTGAKGDTQYF. Written as DNA, the CDR3 is TGTGCCAGCAGTGTACTATTTCGGACAGGCGCCAAGGGAGATACGCAGTATTTT.

The V and J genes are TRBV5-1 and TRBJ1-1; D ambiguous. The V end was cut by 2 bases, the J end by 4 bases, with 15 bases between. This CDR3 contains 15 residues. Germline CDR1 is SGHRS and CDR2 is YFSETQ. The CDR3: CASSLAPQGGTEAFF. CDR3 sequence (DNA): TGCGCCAGCAGCTTAGCTCCCCAAGGCGGCACTGAAGCTTTCTTT.

This clone was seen only a few times. The chain combines TRBV7-8 with TRBJ2-7; D call uncertain. The CDR3 loop spans 12 amino acids. Germline CDR1 is SGHVS and CDR2 is FQNEAQ. Between the trimmed V and J ends, which lost 5 bases and 4 bases, there was a span of 9 bases. The CDR3 loop reads CASSPAEYEQYF. The CDR3 DNA sequence: TGTGCCAGCAGCCCAGCAGAGTACGAGCAGTACTTC. Variable domain in full (rest from reference TRBV7-8 and TRBJ2-7): GAGVSQSPRYKVAKRGQDVALRCDPISGHVSLFWYQQALGQGPEFLTYFQNEAQLDKSGLPSDRFFAERPEGSVSTLKIQRTQQEDSAVYLCASSPAEYEQYFGPGTRLTVT.

This clone was seen a few times. The gene calls are TRBV29-1 and TRBJ2-5; 9 bases are a match to TRBD1. CDR3 size: 13 residues. Losses at the gene ends were 6 bases for V and 5 bases for J; bases not matched to a gene: 7. CDR1 is SQVTM and CDR2 is ANQGSEA in the germline V gene. The CDR3 nucleotides are TGCAGCGTCCGGGACAGGGTACTGGAGACCCAGTACTTC. This translates into CSVRDRVLETQYF.

The chain is built from TRBV19 and TRBJ1-4; D possibly corresponds to TRBD1 (6 bases). The CDR3 extends over 15 amino acids. Trimming took off 5 bases at V and 5 bases at J, with 15 bases between the two ends. From germline, CDR1 is LNHDA and CDR2 SQIVND (reference sequence). The CDR3 here is CASSLGRDTNEKLFF. CDR3 coding DNA: TGTGCCAGTAGTCTTGGCCGGGACACAAATGAAAAACTGTTTTTT.

This chain joins TRBV19 and TRBJ1-1; 10 nucleotides align to TRBD1. The CDR3 covers 16 residues. Germline V CDR1 and CDR2: LNHDA, SQIVND (reference sequence). The ends lost 1 base at V and 7 bases at J; junction bases unmatched: 9. In nucleotides, the CDR3 is TGTGCCAGTAGTATAGGGGGACAGGGGAAGTACGTTGAAGCTTTCTTT. Its translation is CASSIGGQGKYVEAFF.

The V call is TRBV5-5, the J call TRBJ2-1, with TRBD2 identical over 12 bases. This CDR3 spans 15 amino acids. CDR1 and CDR2 (germline): SGHKS, YYEKEE (reference sequence). V dropped 5 bases and J dropped 4; count of bases not matched to a gene: 4. The CDR3 DNA reads as TGTGCCAGCAGACTGGGACTAGCGGGTTACAATGAGCAGTTCTTC. It yields the protein CASRLGLAGYNEQFF.

V and J are TRBV5-5 and TRBJ1-3; D remains unclear. V lost 0 bases and J lost 0, with 10 bases in between. The CDR3 contains 16 residues. Looked up from germline, CDR1 is SGHKS and CDR2 is YYEKEE (reference sequence). Here the CDR3 DNA reads TGTGCCAGCAGCTTGGGCCCGCCGAGCTCTGGAAACACCATATATTTT. Its protein product is CASSLGPPSSGNTIYF.

The chain uses TRBV10-3 and TRBJ1-1; D perhaps matches TRBD1 (6 bases). Germline V CDR1 and CDR2: ENHRY, SYGVKD. The CDR3 runs to 14 residues. Trimming pared 1 base from V and 0 bases from J, leaving 6 bases between. The CDR3 DNA is TGTGCCATCAGTGAGTACAGGGTGAACACTGAAGCTTTCTTT. This sequence encodes CAISEYRVNTEAFF.

The V call is TRBV2, the J call TRBJ2-3; D possibly corresponds to TRBD2 (5 bases). Trimming took off 11 bases at V and 14 bases at J, with 17 bases between the two ends. Germline-derived CDR1 and CDR2 are SNHLY and FYNNEI. This CDR3 has 10 amino acids. CDR3 protein: CARGQSGLYF. In DNA form, the CDR3 reads TGTGCCCGGGGTCAGTCCGGGTTGTATTTT.

The chain combines TRBV5-4 with TRBJ2-7, with D perhaps TRBD1 (5 bases). The CDR3 loop spans 14 amino acids. Trimming pared 4 bases from V and 4 bases from J, leaving 15 bases between. Germline V gives CDR1 SGHNT, CDR2 YYREEE (reference sequence). CDR3 in DNA: TGTGCCAGCAGCGTAGGGGTGGCATCTTACGAGCAGTACTTC. This codes for CASSVGVASYEQYF.

The rearrangement joins TRBV19 to TRBJ1-2; D remains ambiguous. The V gene's germline CDR1 is LNHDA and CDR2 SQIVND (reference sequence). The CDR3 has 13 residues. V dropped 1 base and J dropped 6 bases, with 9 bases sitting between them. CDR3 sequence: CASSIVSGDGYTF. The CDR3 nucleotides read TGTGCCAGTAGTATAGTTTCCGGGGATGGCTACACCTTC.

The CDR3 reads CAWSLQGGPSSYEQYF. The CDR3 coding sequence is TGTGCCTGGAGTCTACAGGGAGGGCCAAGCTCCTACGAGCAGTACTTC. This chain joins TRBV30 and TRBJ2-7; D may be TRBD2 (7 bases). V lost 2 bases, J lost 0 bases, and 17 bases lay in between. The CDR3 consists of 16 residues. Germline CDR1 and CDR2: GTSNPN and SVGIG (reference sequence).

This clone was observed once. The chain carries TRBV4-1 and TRBJ2-3, with D maybe TRBD1 (6 bases). The CDR3 runs to 16 residues. V was clipped by 4 bases and J by 4 bases, with 18 bases between them. From germline, CDR1 is MGHRA and CDR2 YSYEKL. The CDR3 protein is CASSRSSGVKSDTQYF. The CDR3 nucleotides read TGCGCCAGCAGCCGAAGCTCAGGGGTTAAGTCAGATACGCAGTATTTT.

The chain employs TRBV15 and TRBJ2-1, with 7 bases identical to TRBD2. With V trimmed by 1 base and J by 8 bases, 11 bases remained unmatched. The CDR3 contains 16 residues. Germline loops: CDR1 LNHNV, CDR2 YYDKDF (reference sequence). The CDR3 region has the DNA TGTGCCACCAGCAGAGGGTCGGGACTACCCACGGATGAGCAGTTCTTC. Protein: CATSRGSGLPTDEQFF.

V and J are TRBV9 and TRBJ1-4; D is ambiguous. The germline V gene encodes CDR1 SGDLS and CDR2 YYNGEE. This CDR3 is built from 15 residues. Trimming removed 0 bases at V and 7 bases at J, with 13 bases between. CDR3 in DNA: TGTGCCAGCAGCGTAGCCGGTTTACCAAGTGAAAAACTGTTTTTT. This translates into CASSVAGLPSEKLFF.

CDR3 residues: CASSPRRSGVLRTGELFF. The CDR3 DNA sequence: TGTGCCAGCAGCCCTCGGCGATCAGGGGTTTTGAGAACCGGGGAGCTGTTTTTT. The gene calls are TRBV6-2 or TRBV6-3 and TRBJ2-2; D is perhaps TRBD1 (6 bases). There are 18 residues in the CDR3. V was clipped by 6 bases and J by 5 bases, with 25 bases between them. Germline CDR1 reads MNHEY; CDR2 reads SVGEGT.

The V call is TRBV30, the J call TRBJ2-5; no firm D call. The germline V and J ends were trimmed by 5 bases and 5 bases, with 9 bases remaining between them. The CDR3 length is 11 residues. CDR1 is GTSNPN and CDR2 is SVGIG in the germline V gene (reference sequence). DNA of the CDR3: TGTGCCTGGCGGGTTGGTGAGACCCAGTACTTC. It codes for CAWRVGETQYF.